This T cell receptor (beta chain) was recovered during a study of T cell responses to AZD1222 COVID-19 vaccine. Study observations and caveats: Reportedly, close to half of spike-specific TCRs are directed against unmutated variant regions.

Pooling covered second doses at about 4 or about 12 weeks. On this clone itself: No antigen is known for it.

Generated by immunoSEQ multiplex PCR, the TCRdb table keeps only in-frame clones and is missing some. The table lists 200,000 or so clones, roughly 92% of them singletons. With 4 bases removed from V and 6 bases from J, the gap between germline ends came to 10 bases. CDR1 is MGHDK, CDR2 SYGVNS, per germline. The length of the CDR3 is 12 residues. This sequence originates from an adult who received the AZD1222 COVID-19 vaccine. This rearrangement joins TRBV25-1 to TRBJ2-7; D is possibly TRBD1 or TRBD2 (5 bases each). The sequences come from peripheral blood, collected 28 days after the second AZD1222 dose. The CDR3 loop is CASSGWGSEQYF. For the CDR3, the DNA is TGTGCCAGCAGTGGGTGGGGGTCCGAGCAGTACTTC.